Shown below are 21 T cell receptor beta chains from a single sample sequenced in a study of blood T cell repertoires in COVID-19. Measured with immunoSEQ multiplex PCR; TCRdb has only the in-frame clones, and not every one. Here the sample spans 170,000 or so clones, roughly 80% being singletons. The sequenced sample consisted of PBMCs or T cells enriched from blood (not recorded which). These receptors all stem from a woman aged 50 to 65 who had recovered from COVID-19.

V usage is TRBV5-1 and J usage is TRBJ2-7; tentative D call: TRBD1 (5 bases). Trimming took off 5 bases at V and 6 bases at J, with 12 bases between the two ends. This CDR3 is 12 amino acids long. Germline values: CDR1 SGHRS, CDR2 YFSETQ. The CDR3, as DNA: TGCGCCAGCAGGGCTACAGGTTCCGAGCAGTACTTC. Its protein is CASRATGSEQYF.

The chain couples TRBV3-1 (or the pseudogene TRBV3-2) to TRBJ2-5; the D gene is possibly TRBD2 (5 bases). Germline V gene sequence: CDR1 LGHDT, CDR2 YNNKEL (reference sequence). Trimming cost V 3 bases and J 0 bases, with 17 bases left between them. The CDR3 has 17 amino acids. The DNA for the CDR3 is TGTGCCAGCAGCCACATATCCCGGGGTAGCCACCAAGAGACCCAGTACTTC. This codes for CASSHISRGSHQETQYF.

This chain uses TRBV20-1 with TRBJ1-5; maybe TRBD1 (5 bases). Germline CDR1 DFQATT, CDR2 SNEGSKA (reference sequence). The CDR3 sequence is 15 residues long. Trimming stripped 3 bases from V and 2 bases from J, with 14 bases between. The CDR3 DNA is TGCAGTGCTAGTCTTGGGGCCGGAGGCAATCAGCCCCAGCATTTT. Encoded protein: CSASLGAGGNQPQHF.

CDR3 DNA: TGCGCCAGCAGCCAAAGTCCCGGGAGGGCCTTAATTGTCAACACCGGGGAGCTGTTTTTT. It is translated as CASSQSPGRALIVNTGELFF. J is TRBJ2-2 and V is TRBV4-1; 8 bases fit TRBD2. Germline CDR1 and CDR2: MGHRA and YSYEKL. This CDR3 is 20 amino acids long. V lost 2 bases, J lost 2 bases, and 16 bases stayed unmatched.

This chain uses TRBV30 with TRBJ1-4; no reliable D call. The CDR3 runs to 15 residues. Germline values: CDR1 GTSNPN, CDR2 SVGIG (reference sequence). V was trimmed by 0 bases and J by 0 bases, leaving 8 bases between them. As DNA, the CDR3 is TGTGCCTGGAGTGTACTACAAACAACTAATGAAAAACTGTTTTTT. It yields the protein CAWSVLQTTNEKLFF.

The table lists this clone with many counts. The chain is built from TRBV7-2 and TRBJ2-2; D may be TRBD2 (5 bases). The length of the CDR3 is 15 residues. The ends were cut back, 1 base at V and 3 bases at J, with 9 bases in the middle. The germline V gene encodes CDR1 SGHTA and CDR2 FQGNSA. The CDR3 spells CASSLVRTYTGELFF. The CDR3 DNA reads as TGTGCCAGCAGCTTAGTCCGGACTTACACCGGGGAGCTGTTTTTT.

This chain connects TRBV6-2 or TRBV6-3 to TRBJ2-5; 9 nucleotides agree with TRBD2. This CDR3 region has 18 residues. With 0 bases clipped from V and 5 bases from J, the junction kept 13 bases outside the gene matches. CDR1 MNHEY and CDR2 SVGEGT come from the germline V gene. The CDR3 protein is CASSYSTSSGSLVETQYF. In DNA, the CDR3 is TGTGCCAGCAGTTACTCGACAAGTAGCGGGAGTCTTGTTGAGACCCAGTACTTC.

CDR3 protein: CASSQRGLAGVAGELFF. The CDR3, as DNA: TGCGCCAGCAGCCAACGTGGACTAGCGGGAGTCGCCGGGGAGCTGTTTTTT. This chain connects TRBV4-1 to TRBJ2-2; 13 nucleotides match TRBD2. The CDR3 runs 17 residues. The ends lost 2 bases at V and 6 bases at J; junction bases unmatched: 6. The germline V gene encodes CDR1 MGHRA and CDR2 YSYEKL.

V usage is TRBV7-3 and J usage is TRBJ2-7, with 14 bases identical to TRBD2. The germline V gene has CDR1 SGHTA and CDR2 FQGTGA. The V and J ends lost 4 bases and 5 bases, in that order; junction bases with no gene match: 4. This CDR3 spans 15 amino acids. CDR3 residues: CASSSGTSGSNEQYF. CDR3 nucleotide sequence: TGTGCCAGCAGCTCCGGGACTAGCGGGAGTAACGAGCAGTACTTC.

In this sample, this clone turned up once. The chain combines TRBV5-1 with TRBJ1-2, with D hard to call. The V and J ends lost 5 bases and 6 bases respectively, with 26 bases between them. Germline-derived CDR1 and CDR2 are SGHRS and YFSETQ. This CDR3 has 17 residues. The CDR3 spells CASRIPSFAGPGDGYTF. DNA of the CDR3: TGCGCCAGCAGGATCCCTTCTTTCGCAGGCCCGGGAGATGGCTACACCTTC.

V gene TRBV7-8 combines with J gene TRBJ2-7; D is possibly TRBD1 (5 bases). Germline assignment: CDR1 SGHVS and CDR2 FQNEAQ. The CDR3 is 14 amino acids. V was shortened by 1 base and J by 0 bases, with 7 bases between the two germline ends. For the CDR3, the DNA is TGTGCCAGCAGCTTAGATCAGGGCTCCTACGAGCAGTACTTC. Its protein product is CASSLDQGSYEQYF.

For the CDR3, the DNA is TGTGCCAGCGGGTCGCTGACAGGGCCCTACGAGCAGTACTTC. This encodes CASGSLTGPYEQYF. V is TRBV6-5 and J is TRBJ2-7; TRBD1 agrees at 7 bases. The junction had 9 bases not matched to a gene; V was cut back by 8 bases and J by 2 bases. The V gene's germline CDR1 is MNHEY and CDR2 SVGAGI. This CDR3 contains 14 residues.

The chain uses TRBV5-6 and TRBJ2-7; 7 bases are a match to TRBD2. The CDR3 sequence is 16 residues long. Trimming took 0 bases from V and 2 from J; bases not matched to a gene: 8. Germline V gene data show CDR1 as SGHDT and CDR2 as YYEEEE. The CDR3 sequence is CASSLAMRLAAYEQYF. The CDR3 region has the DNA TGTGCCAGCAGCTTGGCCATGCGGCTAGCGGCCTACGAGCAGTACTTC.

For this clone: This CDR3 is also generated by other DNA sequences in the sample. The chain employs TRBV9 and TRBJ2-5; TRBD1 might be the D (5 bases). CDR1 is SGDLS, CDR2 YYNGEE, per germline. The V gene lost 0 bases and the J gene lost 2 bases, with 8 bases spanning the gap. CDR3 size: 14 residues. CDR3 amino acids: CASSVGQGQETQYF. In DNA, the CDR3 is TGTGCCAGCAGCGTAGGGCAGGGACAAGAGACCCAGTACTTC.

V is TRBV6-5 and J is TRBJ1-6, with 8 nucleotides matching TRBD1. The CDR3 is 14 amino acids. The germline gives CDR1 MNHEY, CDR2 SVGAGI. Germline trimming cut 4 bases from V and 10 bases from J; bases unmatched to any gene: 6. The CDR3 loop is CASSSQGAGSPLHF. Written as DNA, the CDR3 is TGTGCCAGCAGTTCGCAGGGGGCTGGGTCACCCCTCCACTTT.

This chain joins TRBV29-1 and TRBJ2-1, with 8 bases lining up with TRBD2. The CDR3 runs 12 residues. V lost 4 bases and J lost 6; bases outside the gene matches: 2. Germline V gene data show CDR1 as SQVTM and CDR2 as ANQGSEA. As DNA, the CDR3 is TGCAGCGTTGGTCTAGCGGGCAATGAGCAGTTCTTC. Translation: CSVGLAGNEQFF.

This chain links TRBV15 with TRBJ2-1; TRBD2 matches 11 bases. The germline V gene has CDR1 LNHNV and CDR2 YYDKDF (reference sequence). Germline trimming cut 8 bases from V and 7 bases from J; bases unmatched to any gene: 7. CDR3 length: 14 residues. The CDR3 loop reads CATSSGRTYNEQFF. CDR3 coding DNA: TGTGCCACCTCTAGCGGGAGGACATATAATGAGCAGTTCTTC.

The gene calls are TRBV7-8 and TRBJ2-7, with 10 bases aligning to TRBD2. Germline V gene data show CDR1 as SGHVS and CDR2 as FQNEAQ. This CDR3 region has 14 residues. J lost 4 bases, V lost 0 bases, and 0 bases had no gene match. In nucleotides, the CDR3 is TGTGCCAGCAGCTTAGCACTAGCGGGATACGAGCAGTACTTC. Translating gives CASSLALAGYEQYF.

This clone was seen once. V gene TRBV2 combines with J gene TRBJ2-3, with D possibly matching TRBD1 (6 bases). Per germline, CDR1 SNHLY and CDR2 FYNNEI. Trimming took off 1 base at V and 3 bases at J, with 11 bases between the two ends. CDR3 size: 15 residues. The CDR3 here is CASSEGTGLTDTQYF. CDR3 nucleotides: TGTGCCAGCAGTGAAGGTACAGGGTTAACAGATACGCAGTATTTT.

J is TRBJ1-4 and V is TRBV2; 7 nucleotides align to TRBD1. Germline lookup yields CDR1 SNHLY and CDR2 FYNNEI. This CDR3 region has 15 residues. V was pared by 0 bases and J by 8 bases, with 6 bases of the junction left unmatched. Written as DNA, the CDR3 is TGTGCCAGCAGTGAAGCCCTCGGAGGGGGCGAAAAACTGTTTTTT. Translating it yields CASSEALGGGEKLFF.

This clone was detected only a few times. This chain joins TRBV3-1 (or the pseudogene TRBV3-2) and TRBJ1-3, with 9 bases aligning to TRBD1. Germline V gives CDR1 LGHDT, CDR2 YNNKEL (reference sequence). The CDR3 contains 21 residues. Trimming cost V 4 bases and J 2 bases; bases outside gene matches: 21. The CDR3 DNA follows: TGTGCCAGCAGCCGATACCTTCCCCAAGGGGGGACAGGGACTGCTGGAAACACCATATATTTT. It specifies CASSRYLPQGGTGTAGNTIYF.